A selection of T cell receptor beta chains follows, all from one sample in a study of a mutant IDH1 vaccine in newly diagnosed glioma. Their specific antigens are unknown. Some clones are missing from TCRdb's copy, which holds only in-frame ones; the method was immunoSEQ multiplex PCR. The sample holds roughly 60,000 clones, around 81% seen once. The input for sequencing was PBMCs, taken from a glioma patient whose treatment included an IDH1 peptide vaccine. All receptors derive from a middle-aged man with glioma. Each CDR3 is given with its conserved first and last residue.

v_call	j_call	cdr3_aa
TRBV5-3	TRBJ2-5	CASSFNRLQETQYF
TRBV11-2	TRBJ2-3	CASSPGTTDTQYF
TRBV19	TRBJ1-5	CASTWTGPNQPQHF
TRBV19	TRBJ1-3	CASTMDRSSGNTIYF
TRBV30	TRBJ2-3	CACQPLGGTGDTQYF
TRBV7-2	TRBJ1-2	CASSLGTGKDYGYTF
TRBV18	TRBJ1-2	CASSPQARRRGGYTF
TRBV29-1	TRBJ2-6	CSVRRGSIQSRANVLTF
TRBV29-1	TRBJ1-1	CSVVDPLSTEAFF
TRBV23-1	TRBJ1-4	CASSGRTAGATNEKLFF
TRBV2	TRBJ2-6	CASRAGTFSGANVLTF
TRBV7-2	TRBJ2-2	CASSLAQGGRELFF
TRBV11-2	TRBJ2-7	CASSLVRAEQYF
TRBV28	TRBJ2-1	CAGADRVSYNEQFF
TRBV9	TRBJ2-2	CASSALRDSNTGELFF
TRBV11-2	TRBJ1-4	CASSLRQIEKLFF
TRBV7-8	TRBJ2-1	CASSLVQGILYNEQFF
TRBV9	TRBJ2-4	CASSLPGAGNIQYF
TRBV23-1	TRBJ2-2	CASSQSKGGLTGELFF
TRBV6-5	TRBJ1-1	CASSYLGRLNTEAFF
TRBV30	TRBJ1-2	CAWTHRGHGYTF
TRBV19	TRBJ2-7	CASSKGGYEQYF
TRBV2	TRBJ2-1	CASSEPGQGNLYSYNEQFF
TRBV4-1	TRBJ1-2	CASSQGQGSVWGYTF
TRBV5-6	TRBJ2-7	CASSILAVLDHEQYF
TRBV27	TRBJ1-1	CASSTYRVGNTEAFF
TRBV13	TRBJ1-1	CASSRDRETEAFF
TRBV30	TRBJ1-4	CAWRQPLRGDREKLFF
TRBV11-2	TRBJ1-2	CASSLGTGGYGYTF
TRBV18	TRBJ2-1	CASSPQDLGYNEQFF
TRBV4-1	TRBJ1-1	CASSQESLNTEAFF
TRBV19	TRBJ2-7	CASSIFRAPIYEQYF
TRBV11-2	TRBJ2-3	CASSSDYPPYTQYF
TRBV19	TRBJ1-6	CASSITGSRNSPLHF
TRBV6-5	TRBJ1-2	CASKEANYGYTF
TRBV6-1	TRBJ1-2	CASSDRGSGYTF
TRBV6-1	TRBJ2-7	CASSEGVGASSYEQYF
TRBV11-2	TRBJ2-3	CASSLAGLAGGSSTDTQYF
TRBV9	TRBJ1-1	CASSVGGPNTEAFF
TRBV19	TRBJ2-2	CASSPKTGFTGELFF
TRBV7-9	TRBJ2-4	CASSHRGGAKNIQYF
TRBV5-1	TRBJ1-4	CASSLDPDEEKLFF
TRBV15	TRBJ2-7	CATSAISSDRGDEQYF
TRBV5-5	TRBJ2-7	CASSLGGFPYEQYF
TRBV19	TRBJ1-5	CASSDRRGDQPQHF